A single sample gave rise to the 18 T cell receptor beta chains below, sequenced in a study of T cell responses to AZD1222 COVID-19 vaccine. Sequenced by immunoSEQ multiplex PCR; TCRdb stores in-frame clones only, minus some. The data show tens of thousands of clones, roughly 89% seen once. Sequenced here: peripheral blood, sampled on day 0 of AZD1222 vaccination. These receptors all stem from an adult in good health.

This sequence joins TRBV5-1 and TRBJ1-4; perhaps TRBD1 as D (6 bases). The CDR3 sequence is 17 residues long. Trimming took 4 bases from V and 0 from J, leaving 16 bases between them. Germline values: CDR1 SGHRS, CDR2 YFSETQ. CDR3 region: CASSPASGAATNEKLFF. CDR3 nucleotide sequence: TGCGCCAGCAGCCCCGCTTCAGGGGCGGCAACTAATGAAAAACTGTTTTTT.

The chain employs TRBV7-9 and TRBJ2-7; 7 bases agree with TRBD1. The trim removed 2 bases at V and 1 base at J, leaving 5 bases unmatched. The CDR3 is 15 amino acids. The V gene's germline CDR1 is SEHNR and CDR2 FQNEAQ (reference sequence). In DNA form, the CDR3 reads TGTGCCAGCAGCTTAATGTCGGGACAGTCCTACGAGCAGTACTTC. Protein product: CASSLMSGQSYEQYF. The whole variable domain, remainder taken from reference TRBV7-9 and TRBJ2-7, is DTGVSQNPRHKITKRGQNVTFRCDPISEHNRLYWYRQTLGQGPEFLTYFQNEAQLEKSRLLSDRFSAERPKGSFSTLEIQRTEQGDSAMYLCASSLMSGQSYEQYFGPGTRLTVT.

The chain carries TRBV7-9 and TRBJ2-5; the D call may be TRBD1 or TRBD2 (5 bases each). Trimming removed 3 bases at V and 2 bases at J, with 25 bases between. The CDR3 is 19 amino acids. Germline CDR1 is SEHNR and CDR2 is FQNEAQ (reference sequence). Here the CDR3 reads CASSFWMGDHGRQQETQYF. DNA of the CDR3: TGTGCCAGCAGCTTTTGGATGGGGGACCACGGACGGCAACAAGAGACCCAGTACTTC.

The chain couples TRBV4-1 to TRBJ2-5, with 8 positions matching TRBD1. Trimming at V came to 1 base and at J to 5 bases, leaving 6 bases not matched to a gene. There are 15 residues in the CDR3. Germline assignment: CDR1 MGHRA and CDR2 YSYEKL. The CDR3 is CASSQGTGILETQYF. CDR3 nucleotides: TGCGCCAGCAGCCAAGGGACAGGGATCTTGGAGACCCAGTACTTC.

The chain carries TRBV19 and TRBJ1-1, with D maybe TRBD1 (5 bases). The germline V gene encodes CDR1 LNHDA and CDR2 SQIVND (reference sequence). V was shortened by 7 bases and J by 3 bases, with 18 bases between the two germline ends. The CDR3 is 15 residues long. The CDR3 sequence is CASTYSGGVDTEAFF. CDR3 DNA: TGTGCCAGTACTTATAGTGGGGGGGTTGACACTGAAGCTTTCTTT. The full variable domain, completed using reference TRBV19 and TRBJ1-1, is DGGITQSPKYLFRKEGQNVTLSCEQNLNHDAMYWYRQDPGQGLRLIYYSQIVNDFQKGDIAEGYSVSREKKESFPLTVTSAQKNPTAFYLCASTYSGGVDTEAFFGQGTRLTVV.

The chain links TRBV5-8 to TRBJ2-7; D is perhaps TRBD1 or TRBD2 (6 bases each). CDR1 is SGHTS, CDR2 YDEGEE, per germline. Between the trimmed V and J ends, which lost 6 bases and 0 bases, there was a span of 16 bases. The CDR3 contains 15 residues. CDR3 nucleotide sequence: TGTGCCAGCAAGGGGGGACGAGCAAACTCCTACGAGCAGTACTTC. It translates to CASKGGRANSYEQYF. Full variable domain (rest looked up from reference TRBV5-8 and TRBJ2-7): EAGVTQSPTHLIKTRGQQATLRCSPISGHTSVYWYQQALGLGLQFLLWYDEGEERNRGNFPPRFSGRQFPNYSSELNVNALELEDSALYLCASKGGRANSYEQYFGPGTRLTVT.

This clone has a single count. This chain joins TRBV5-4 and TRBJ1-2; 10 bases align to TRBD1. Per germline, CDR1 SGHNT and CDR2 YYREEE (reference sequence). This CDR3 contains 19 residues. V trimming: 4 bases; J trimming: 4 bases; junction bases outside the gene matches: 19. In nucleotides, the CDR3 is TGTGCCAGCAGCCCCGCGCTCGGAGGATCGGGACAGGGGCCCTATGGCTACACCTTC. Translating it yields CASSPALGGSGQGPYGYTF.

This chain uses TRBV14 with TRBJ1-6; weak D call: TRBD1 (6 bases). This CDR3 has 14 amino acids. Germline values: CDR1 SGHDN, CDR2 FVKESK. V lost 1 base, J lost 13 bases, and 14 bases lay in between. CDR3 DNA: TGTGCCAGCAGCCAAGCCCGGGACACCCAGCCCCTCCACTTT. Encoded protein: CASSQARDTQPLHF.

The chain recombines TRBV10-3 with TRBJ1-5; tentatively, D is TRBD1 (6 bases). Trimming took 9 bases from V and 4 from J, leaving 19 bases between them. Germline CDR1 reads ENHRY; CDR2 reads SYGVKD. The CDR3 consists of 15 residues. The CDR3 DNA reads as TGTGCCATAGCAAGGGCGTCAGGGGATAATCAGCCCCAGCATTTT. Its translation: CAIARASGDNQPQHF.

This rearrangement joins TRBV9 to TRBJ1-6; 9 bases are shared with TRBD1. Germline assignment: CDR1 SGDLS and CDR2 YYNGEE. Trimming removed 2 bases from V and 2 bases from J; junction bases left unmatched: 2. CDR3 length: 16 residues. The CDR3 loop is CASSVTGGTYNSPLHF. The CDR3 DNA reads TGTGCCAGCAGCGTTACAGGGGGCACCTATAATTCACCCCTCCACTTT.

This clone appeared a few times. The gene calls are TRBV6-5 and TRBJ1-1; perhaps TRBD1 as D (6 bases). CDR1 is MNHEY, CDR2 SVGAGI, per germline. Trimming took off 0 bases at V and 10 bases at J, with 18 bases between the two ends. This CDR3 comprises 15 residues. The CDR3: CASSYSNYQGGGAFF. CDR3 nucleotide sequence: TGTGCCAGCAGTTACTCGAACTATCAAGGGGGGGGAGCTTTCTTT.

This chain joins TRBV28 and TRBJ1-2; D unresolved. The CDR3 spans 13 residues. V was cut by 8 bases and J by 2 bases, with 12 bases left in between. Germline V gives CDR1 MDHEN, CDR2 SYDVKM. For the CDR3, the DNA is TGTGCCAGCCTCCCGACGCAGAACTATGGCTACACCTTC. Translating it yields CASLPTQNYGYTF.

The J gene is TRBJ2-7, the V gene TRBV5-1, with 7 bases lining up with TRBD2. Per the germline V gene, CDR1 is SGHRS and CDR2 is YFSETQ. The CDR3 runs to 14 residues. V lost 2 bases to trimming and J lost 5 bases; unmatched junction nucleotides: 7. This CDR3 reads CASSLGAGFNEQYF. The CDR3 DNA is TGCGCCAGCAGCTTAGGAGCGGGGTTTAACGAGCAGTACTTC.

This chain links TRBV11-1 with TRBJ1-1; D is ambiguous. Germline lookup yields CDR1 SGHAT and CDR2 FQDESV (reference sequence). This CDR3 contains 13 residues. V dropped 5 bases and J dropped 2 bases, with 9 bases sitting between them. Here the CDR3 DNA reads TGTGCCAGCAGCCCCGGGCACAACACTGAAGCTTTCTTT. Translation: CASSPGHNTEAFF.

This clone was counted between two and nine times. The J gene is TRBJ1-1, the V gene TRBV2; 8 bases are a match to TRBD1. The CDR3 length is 17 residues. V shed 7 bases and J 1 base; nucleotides not matched to a gene: 14. The germline V gene encodes CDR1 SNHLY and CDR2 FYNNEI. CDR3 bases: TGTGCCAGCATGCGCGGGACAGGAGATGTTGGGAACACTGAAGCTTTCTTT. Its protein is CASMRGTGDVGNTEAFF.

This clone came up a few times. This chain joins TRBV30 and TRBJ1-1; D unclear. Germline lookup yields CDR1 GTSNPN and CDR2 SVGIG (reference sequence). Trimming removed 1 base from V and 2 bases from J, with 8 bases in between. CDR3 length: 13 amino acids. This CDR3 is CAWSAISNTEAFF. In DNA, the CDR3 is TGTGCCTGGAGTGCTATAAGTAACACTGAAGCTTTCTTT.

This chain uses TRBV15 with TRBJ1-3; D may be TRBD1 (5 bases). The V gene's germline CDR1 is LNHNV and CDR2 YYDKDF (reference sequence). V was shortened by 5 bases and J by 0 bases, with 11 bases between the two germline ends. This CDR3 has 15 residues. The CDR3 DNA is TGTGCCACCAGCCGGGACGGATACTCTGGAAACACCATATATTTT. Its translation: CATSRDGYSGNTIYF.

This rearrangement joins TRBV11-3 to TRBJ1-4, with a possible D match to TRBD1 (6 bases). CDR3 length equals 20 residues. Deletions cut 2 bases from V and 0 bases from J, with 22 bases between. Germline lookup yields CDR1 SGHNT and CDR2 YENEEA. CDR3 amino acids: CASSLTYVQGPYATNEKLFF. As DNA, the CDR3 is TGTGCCAGCAGCTTAACGTACGTACAGGGACCCTATGCAACTAATGAAAAACTGTTTTTT.